A selection of T cell receptor beta chains follows, all from one sample in a study of shared clonotypes between healthy human individuals. Assay: immunoSEQ multiplex PCR; the TCRdb copy retains only in-frame clones and omits some. In the table there are some 1,900,000 clones, approximately 94% of which are singletons. The sequencing input was naive CD8+ T cells sorted from blood. The origin of the receptors is a man aged 18 to 29 in good health. Both conserved end residues are part of each CDR3. A D gene is named only where the DNA matches it firmly. Size tells how often a clone was seen (once, few, many) or the class of an expanded clone, and some rows leave it out.

d_gene	abundance	v_gene	j_gene	CDR3nt	CDR3aa
-	-	TRBV7-3	TRBJ2-5	TGTGCCAGCAGCTTATTCGGGGGCGCAGAGACCCAGTACTTC	CASSLFGGAETQYF
-	-	TRBV28	TRBJ2-1	TGTGCCAGCAGTTGGGTGGGGATCAATGAGCAGTTCTTC	CASSWVGINEQFF
-	-	TRBV14	TRBJ2-3	TGTGCCAGCAGCCAAGAAGTGACGGATACTTCTAGCACAGATACGCAGTATTTT	CASSQEVTDTSSTDTQYF
-	-	TRBV29-1	TRBJ1-2	TGCAGCGGGGGAGGGGAGACGGAAGGCTACACCTTC	CSGGGETEGYTF
-	-	TRBV19	TRBJ1-3	TGTGCCAGCCATAAACAGCGCCTCTCTGGAAACACCATATATTTT	CASHKQRLSGNTIYF
-	-	TRBV5-8	TRBJ1-1	TGTGCCAGCAGCTTGGGTCAGGGCGGCACTGAAGCTTTCTTT	CASSLGQGGTEAFF
-	-	TRBV27	TRBJ2-7	TGTGCCAGCAGTTTTACCGGGGAAATTGAGTACGAGCAGTACTTC	CASSFTGEIEYEQYF
TRBD1	-	TRBV15	TRBJ1-4	TGTGCCACCAGCAATGACAGGGCTCGGGCTAATGAAAAACTGTTTTTT	CATSNDRARANEKLFF
-	-	TRBV6-1	TRBJ2-3	TGTGCCAGCAGTGAACAGTTTGGAGCGGGTCGCGATACGCAGTATTTT	CASSEQFGAGRDTQYF
-	-	TRBV9	TRBJ2-3	TGTGCCAGCAGCGATACCGCTGGCACAGATACGCAGTATTTT	CASSDTAGTDTQYF
-	-	TRBV7-8	TRBJ2-1	TGTGCCAGCAGCTTAGGGGGGGCGCCTTCCTACAATGAGCAGTTCTTC	CASSLGGAPSYNEQFF
TRBD1	-	TRBV9	TRBJ2-3	TGTGCCAGCAGCGTAGACGGACAGGGGGGAACGGCAGATACGCAGTATTTT	CASSVDGQGGTADTQYF
-	-	TRBV4-1	TRBJ1-6	TGCGCCAGCAGCCAAGAGGGTGTTGGTTCACCCCTCCACTTT	CASSQEGVGSPLHF
-	-	TRBV7-7	TRBJ1-1	TGTGCTAGCAGCTTAGCCGAGGGCACTGAAGCTTTCTTT	CASSLAEGTEAFF
-	-	TRBV27	TRBJ2-1	TGTGCCAGCAGTTTATACGGCTTTTACAATGAGCAGTTCTTC	CASSLYGFYNEQFF
-	-	TRBV27	TRBJ2-7	TGTGCCAGCAGCCCATCACAGGGCCTTAGCTCCTACGAGCAGTACTTC	CASSPSQGLSSYEQYF
-	-	TRBV4-3	TRBJ2-7	TGCGCCAGCAGCCAAGAACACTCTTTAATCTACGAGCAGTACTTC	CASSQEHSLIYEQYF
TRBD1	-	TRBV10-2	TRBJ1-1	TGCGCCACACGACAGGGGGTGAGCACTGAAGCTTTCTTT	CATRQGVSTEAFF
TRBD2	-	TRBV6-5	TRBJ2-3	TGTGCCAGCAGTTACGTAGCGGGGGGCACAGATACGCAGTATTTT	CASSYVAGGTDTQYF
TRBD2	-	TRBV25-1	TRBJ2-2	TGTGCCAGCAGTGACGATACACTTAGCGGGAGAGGGACCGGGGAGCTGTTTTTT	CASSDDTLSGRGTGELFF
TRBD1	once	TRBV9	TRBJ1-2	TGTGCCAGCAGCGTATCATCGGGGACAGGGGATTGGGGCTACACCTTC	CASSVSSGTGDWGYTF
-	-	TRBV21-1	TRBJ2-6	TGTGCCAGCAGCAAACGGGAGTCTGGGGCCAACGTCCTGACTTTC	CASSKRESGANVLTF
TRBD2	-	TRBV5-6	TRBJ2-7	TGTGCCAGCCAAGTTATGACTAGCGGGAACTCCTACGAGCAGTACTTC	CASQVMTSGNSYEQYF
-	-	TRBV9	TRBJ2-3	TGTGCCAGCAGCGCACAGGGAAGCACAGATACGCAGTATTTT	CASSAQGSTDTQYF
-	-	TRBV30	TRBJ2-7	TGTGCCTGGAAAGGTTGGGGACAAGATCGAAACTACTACGAGCAGTACTTC	CAWKGWGQDRNYYEQYF
-	-	TRBV13	TRBJ2-7	TGTGCCAGCAGCTTAGGCTTCGGTTCCCAATTGAGGGAGCAGTACTTC	CASSLGFGSQLREQYF
TRBD1	-	TRBV2	TRBJ1-1	TGTGCCAGCATATCGGAGGATCTCCAGGGGGCTGAAGCTTTCTTT	CASISEDLQGAEAFF
-	-	TRBV5-1	TRBJ2-7	TGCGCCAGCAGCTTGGAGGGGGTCTCCTACGAGCAGTACTTC	CASSLEGVSYEQYF
TRBD2	-	TRBV4-3	TRBJ2-7	TGCGCCAGCAGCCAAAATGAGGGAGGGTCCTACGAGCAGTACTTC	CASSQNEGGSYEQYF
TRBD2	-	TRBV6-5	TRBJ2-1	TGTGCCAGCAGTGCTAGCGGGAGAGGGAATGAGCAGTTCTTC	CASSASGRGNEQFF
TRBD1	-	TRBV11-2	TRBJ2-7	TGTGCCAGCAGCACCGGGACAGGGGTCGAGCAGTACTTC	CASSTGTGVEQYF
-	few	TRBV6-5	TRBJ2-7	TGTGCCAGCAGTTACGGGGGGGCGGGCGAGCAGTACTTC	CASSYGGAGEQYF
-	-	TRBV6-1	TRBJ1-2	TGTGCCAGCAGTGAATTTGGGACATTGGGAGGCTACACCTTC	CASSEFGTLGGYTF
-	-	TRBV6-5	TRBJ2-2	TGTGCCAGCAGTTACCGCTTTGGATCCGGGGAGCTGTTTTTT	CASSYRFGSGELFF
TRBD1	once	TRBV13	TRBJ2-7	TGTGCCAGCAGCTCCGACAGGGGCTACGAGCAGTACTTC	CASSSDRGYEQYF
-	-	TRBV5-1	TRBJ2-7	TGCGCCAGCAGCCATTATGCTCAGGGGAGTAGCGAGCAGTACTTC	CASSHYAQGSSEQYF
-	-	TRBV2	TRBJ2-7	TGTGCCAGCGAGCCCCGGGGGTTCTACGAGCAGTACTTC	CASEPRGFYEQYF
-	few	TRBV7-9	TRBJ1-2	TGTGCCAGCAGCTTAGCGGTTGCCTATGGCTACACCTTC	CASSLAVAYGYTF
-	-	TRBV15	TRBJ1-2	TGTGCCACCAGCAGAGCCGGGTCTTCCCATGGCTACACCTTC	CATSRAGSSHGYTF
-	-	TRBV7-6	TRBJ2-7	TGTGCCAGCAGCTTAACGCTTGACGAGCAGTACTTC	CASSLTLDEQYF
-	-	TRBV2	TRBJ1-2	TGTGCCAGCCCTCCCCAGGACAGTGACTATGGCTACACCTTC	CASPPQDSDYGYTF
TRBD2	-	TRBV10-2	TRBJ2-1	TGCGCCAGCGCAGGTAGCGGGGGGAGGACATACAATGAGCAGTTCTTC	CASAGSGGRTYNEQFF
-	-	TRBV28	TRBJ1-1	TGTGCCAGCAGTTTCGGGGGCTCGAACACTGAAGCTTTCTTT	CASSFGGSNTEAFF
-	-	TRBV7-9	TRBJ2-1	TGTGCCAGCAGCAATCGGGGGTACGGAGAGAATGAGCAGTTCTTC	CASSNRGYGENEQFF
-	-	TRBV5-5	TRBJ2-7	TGTGCCAGCAGCTTGGAGGATTTAACCTACGAGCAGTACTTC	CASSLEDLTYEQYF
TRBD1	-	TRBV4-3	TRBJ1-1	TGCGCCAGCAGCCAAGATCTAGGGGACAGGGGAATGAACACTGAAGCTTTCTTT	CASSQDLGDRGMNTEAFF
-	few	TRBV2	TRBJ1-6	TGTGCCAGTTTTACGAGCTCCTATAATTCACCCCTCCACTTT	CASFTSSYNSPLHF